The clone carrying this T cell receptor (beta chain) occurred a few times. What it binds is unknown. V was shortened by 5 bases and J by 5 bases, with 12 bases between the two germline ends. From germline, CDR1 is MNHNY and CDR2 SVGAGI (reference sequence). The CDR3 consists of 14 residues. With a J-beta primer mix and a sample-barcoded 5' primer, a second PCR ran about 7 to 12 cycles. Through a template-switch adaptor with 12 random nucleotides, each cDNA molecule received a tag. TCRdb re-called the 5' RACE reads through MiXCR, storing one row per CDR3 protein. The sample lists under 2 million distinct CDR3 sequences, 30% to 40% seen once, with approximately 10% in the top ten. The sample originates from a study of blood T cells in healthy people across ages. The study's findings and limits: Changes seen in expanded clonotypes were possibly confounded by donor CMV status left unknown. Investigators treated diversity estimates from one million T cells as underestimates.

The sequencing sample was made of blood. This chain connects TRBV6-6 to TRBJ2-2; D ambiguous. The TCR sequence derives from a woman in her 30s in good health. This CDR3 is CASSPADGTGELFF. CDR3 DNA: TGTGCCAGCAGTCCTGCAGACGGTACCGGGGAGCTGTTTTTT.